These 29 T cell receptor beta chains were sequenced from one sample in a study of cytomegalovirus exposure and HLA in healthy donors. The PCR contained 60 Vbeta and 13 Jbeta primers. Repertoires were generated with immunoSEQ multiplex PCR, while TCRdb's copy carries only in-frame clones and drops some. The sample has 90,000 to 150,000 clones, around two thirds seen once. The material sequenced was PBMCs. Every receptor here comes from a human donor in good health.

The rearrangement links TRBV7-6 to TRBJ2-7, with 7 nucleotides matching TRBD1. The CDR3 runs to 18 residues. Germline trimming cut 5 bases from V and 5 bases from J; bases unmatched to any gene: 21. Per the germline V gene, CDR1 is SGHVS and CDR2 is FNYEAQ. The CDR3 nucleotides read TGTGCCAGCAGCAAAGGGACACCGACAGGGCTACAGGTTGACGAGCAGTACTTC. Amino acid sequence: CASSKGTPTGLQVDEQYF.

The V gene is TRBV2, the J gene TRBJ2-7; TRBD1 is a possible D gene (5 bases). Trimming removed 4 bases from V and 2 bases from J, with 9 bases in between. The CDR3 is 13 amino acids. Per the germline V gene, CDR1 is SNHLY and CDR2 is FYNNEI. In nucleotides, the CDR3 is TGTGCCAGCAGTGTGGGGCGGACCTACGAGCAGTACTTC. The encoded protein is CASSVGRTYEQYF.

The chain uses TRBV29-1 and TRBJ1-1; TRBD1 matches at 12 bases. CDR1 SQVTM and CDR2 ANQGSEA come from the germline V gene. The CDR3 length is 13 residues. The ends lost 6 bases at V and 11 bases at J; junction bases unmatched: 10. CDR3 in amino acids: CSVSTGQGADAFF. The CDR3 coding sequence is TGCAGCGTCAGCACGGGACAGGGGGCGGATGCTTTCTTT.

This clone occurred a few times. The chain uses TRBV6-1 and TRBJ2-7; 10 bases match TRBD2. The junction had 11 bases not matched to a gene; V was cut back by 3 bases and J by 3 bases. Looked up from germline, CDR1 is MNHNS and CDR2 is SASEGT. The CDR3 is made up of 17 amino acids. DNA of the CDR3: TGTGCCAGCAGTGAGAGAGGTGGACTAGCGGCCCGCTACGAGCAGTACTTC. Its translation is CASSERGGLAARYEQYF.

The genes are TRBV5-4 and TRBJ2-5; D might be TRBD1 (5 bases). The CDR3 extends over 15 amino acids. V shed 4 bases and J shed 5 bases, with 18 bases lying between them. The V gene's germline CDR1 is SGHNT and CDR2 YYREEE (reference sequence). The CDR3 nucleotides are TGTGCCAGCAGCCCAGATAGTGTGGGGCGGGAGACCCAGTACTTC. Its protein is CASSPDSVGRETQYF.

The genes are TRBV29-1 and TRBJ2-1; tentatively, D is TRBD1 (6 bases). V shed 5 bases and J shed 4 bases, with 15 bases lying between them. Germline V gene sequence: CDR1 SQVTM, CDR2 ANQGSEA. The CDR3 loop spans 14 amino acids. The CDR3 sequence is CSVNRDNPYNEQFF. In DNA, the CDR3 is TGCAGCGTTAACCGGGACAACCCGTACAATGAGCAGTTCTTC.

This clone has only a few counts. The V gene is TRBV7-9, the J gene TRBJ2-1, with 16 bases identical to TRBD2. The V gene's germline CDR1 is SEHNR and CDR2 FQNEAQ (reference sequence). J lost 5 bases, V lost 8 bases, and 0 bases had no gene match. The CDR3 is made up of 14 amino acids. CDR3 nucleotides: TGTGCCAGCGGGACTAGCGGGGGGGACAATGAGCAGTTCTTC. Translating it yields CASGTSGGDNEQFF.

The V and J genes are TRBV6-1 and TRBJ1-2; 9 nucleotides align to TRBD1. Per germline, CDR1 MNHNS and CDR2 SASEGT. V was clipped by 1 base and J by 7 bases; unmatched bases: 4. The CDR3 length is 14 residues. CDR3 nucleotides: TGTGCCAGCAGTGAAGGGGGGACAGGGTTTGGCTACACCTTC. It yields the protein CASSEGGTGFGYTF.

The rearrangement links TRBV19 to TRBJ1-5, with 9 nucleotides matching TRBD1. V shed 3 bases and J 2 bases; nucleotides not matched to a gene: 2. Germline CDR1 is LNHDA and CDR2 is SQIVND (reference sequence). This CDR3 is 15 amino acids long. CDR3 bases: TGTGCCAGTAGTATCCGGGACAGGGGCAATCAGCCCCAGCATTTT. It specifies CASSIRDRGNQPQHF.

The gene calls are TRBV15 and TRBJ1-2, with TRBD1 matching over 7 bases. The CDR3 runs to 14 residues. CDR1 and CDR2 (germline): LNHNV, YYDKDF (reference sequence). The J segment lost 7 bases and the V segment lost 3 bases, leaving 8 bases of the junction unmatched. The CDR3 is CATSSEGAMRGYTF. The CDR3 DNA reads as TGTGCCACCAGCAGTGAGGGGGCGATGCGTGGCTACACCTTC.

This sequence joins TRBV5-1 and TRBJ1-1; 8 bases line up with TRBD1. CDR1 is SGHRS and CDR2 is YFSETQ in the germline V gene. V lost 5 bases, J lost 1 base, and 10 bases stayed unmatched. There are 16 residues in the CDR3. CDR3 nucleotide sequence: TGCGCCAGCAGACTGCCGGGACAGGCCCAGAACACTGAAGCTTTCTTT. It codes for CASRLPGQAQNTEAFF.

This sequence joins TRBV6-6 and TRBJ1-2; 12 bases map to TRBD1. In germline, CDR1 is MNHNY, CDR2 SVGAGI (reference sequence). J gave up 7 bases and V 4 bases, and 4 bases lay outside the gene matches. The CDR3 sequence is 14 residues long. As DNA, the CDR3 is TGTGCCAGCAGTTGGGACAGGGGGCGAGTTGGCTACACCTTC. It encodes CASSWDRGRVGYTF.

The chain is built from TRBV2 and TRBJ2-5; possible D gene TRBD1, 6 bases. The CDR3 is 13 residues long. Germline CDR1 is SNHLY and CDR2 is FYNNEI. V was pared by 4 bases and J by 3 bases, with 9 bases between. This CDR3 reads CASSGGQEETQYF. Written as DNA, the CDR3 is TGTGCCAGCAGTGGGGGGCAGGAAGAGACCCAGTACTTC.

The V gene is TRBV7-2, the J gene TRBJ2-3; TRBD2 matches 16 bases. This CDR3 contains 18 residues. The J segment lost 1 base and the V segment lost 0 bases, leaving 1 base of the junction unmatched. In germline, CDR1 is SGHTA, CDR2 FQGNSA. CDR3 loop: CASSLAGLAGGRTDTQYF. In DNA, the CDR3 is TGTGCCAGCAGCTTAGCGGGACTAGCGGGGGGGCGCACAGATACGCAGTATTTT.

V gene TRBV27 combines with J gene TRBJ2-1; 7 positions match TRBD1. The CDR3 covers 15 residues. Germline trimming cut 7 bases from V and 6 bases from J; bases unmatched to any gene: 12. Germline V lookup: CDR1 MNHEY, CDR2 SMNVEV (reference sequence). CDR3 bases: TGTGCCAGCACCCCAAGGGGACAGTTAAGCAATGAGCAGTTCTTC. Its translation is CASTPRGQLSNEQFF.

J is TRBJ1-2 and V is TRBV15; 9 bases agree with TRBD1. CDR3 length: 14 residues. Per germline, CDR1 LNHNV and CDR2 YYDKDF (reference sequence). V gave up 3 bases and J gave up 8 bases; unmatched junction bases: 7. This CDR3 reads CATSRPQGAGGYTF. The CDR3 nucleotides read TGTGCCACCAGCAGGCCACAGGGGGCGGGAGGCTACACCTTC.

The rearrangement links TRBV4-2 to TRBJ2-7, with 10 nucleotides matching TRBD1. Unmatched junction bases numbered 9, after V lost 4 bases and J lost 3 bases. Germline V gives CDR1 LGHNA, CDR2 YNFKEQ. The CDR3 totals 16 residues. CDR3 nucleotides: TGTGCCAGCAGCCCTACCGGACAGGGGGTCGACTACGAGCAGTACTTC. The encoded protein is CASSPTGQGVDYEQYF.

The chain joins TRBV5-6 to TRBJ1-1, with D possibly TRBD1 on 5 matching bases. The V end was cut by 4 bases, the J end by 0 bases, with 13 bases between. Germline V gene sequence: CDR1 SGHDT, CDR2 YYEEEE. The CDR3 runs 15 residues. The CDR3 protein is CASSPAAGVNTEAFF. In nucleotides, the CDR3 is TGTGCCAGCAGCCCCGCCGCGGGGGTGAACACTGAAGCTTTCTTT.

Details on this clone: Additional DNA sequences in this sample encode the identical CDR3. This rearrangement joins TRBV9 to TRBJ1-3, with TRBD1 identical over 9 bases. CDR1 is SGDLS, CDR2 YYNGEE, per germline. This CDR3 is 16 amino acids long. The V gene end was trimmed by 2 bases and the J gene end by 1 base; junction bases not matched to a gene: 4. CDR3 region: CASSVAGTGSGNTIYF. The DNA of the CDR3 is TGTGCCAGCAGCGTCGCCGGGACAGGGTCTGGAAACACCATATATTTT.

This chain uses TRBV5-1 with TRBJ1-6, with D maybe TRBD1 (5 bases). The V end was cut by 5 bases, the J end by 9 bases, with 15 bases between. Per the germline V gene, CDR1 is SGHRS and CDR2 is YFSETQ. The CDR3 is made up of 14 amino acids. The DNA for the CDR3 is TGCGCCAGCAGTTCGGGGGAAATTCGTTCACCCCTCCACTTT. It yields the protein CASSSGEIRSPLHF.

The V gene is TRBV9, the J gene TRBJ1-1, with TRBD1 as a possible D gene (6 bases). The CDR3 extends over 14 amino acids. V was cut by 3 bases and J by 0 bases, with 9 bases left in between. CDR1 is SGDLS and CDR2 is YYNGEE in the germline V gene. CDR3 sequence reads: CASSEDRMNTEAFF. CDR3 coding DNA: TGTGCCAGCAGCGAGGACAGAATGAACACTGAAGCTTTCTTT.

The chain has TRBV5-4 and TRBJ2-3; 7 bases agree with TRBD1. The CDR3 totals 17 residues. Per the germline V gene, CDR1 is SGHNT and CDR2 is YYREEE (reference sequence). With 0 bases clipped from V and 0 bases from J, the junction kept 7 bases outside the gene matches. CDR3 DNA sequence: TGTGCCAGCAGCTTGGTTGGTGGACAGGCTAGCACAGATACGCAGTATTTT. This codes for CASSLVGGQASTDTQYF.

The V and J genes are TRBV2 and TRBJ2-7; D unclear. V dropped 6 bases and J dropped 4 bases, with 13 bases sitting between them. From germline, CDR1 is SNHLY and CDR2 FYNNEI. The CDR3 contains 13 residues. CDR3 sequence: CASRGNVGYEQYF. The CDR3 nucleotides are TGTGCCAGCAGGGGCAATGTCGGTTACGAGCAGTACTTC.

The gene calls are TRBV6-5 and TRBJ2-1; D gene unclear. Germline-derived CDR1 and CDR2 are MNHEY and SVGAGI. V was clipped by 5 bases and J by 5 bases, with 4 bases between them. The CDR3 has 11 residues. CDR3 in amino acids: CASSINNEQFF. The CDR3 nucleotides read TGTGCCAGCAGTATAAACAATGAGCAGTTCTTC.

The genes are TRBV6-6 and TRBJ1-4; D might be TRBD1 (5 bases). The CDR3 length is 14 residues. Germline lookup yields CDR1 MNHNY and CDR2 SVGAGI (reference sequence). Trimming shortened V by 8 bases and J by 8 bases, and 18 bases separated the two germline ends. The CDR3 bases are TGTGCCAGCTTGAAAAGTCCGGGGGACGAAAAACTGTTTTTT. This translates into CASLKSPGDEKLFF.

CDR3: CASSSGQGLAGELFF. CDR3 nucleotides: TGTGCCAGCAGCTCAGGACAGGGTTTGGCCGGGGAGCTGTTTTTT. This sequence joins TRBV7-9 and TRBJ2-2; TRBD1 aligns across 8 bases. This CDR3 has 15 amino acids. The V and J ends lost 4 bases and 6 bases, in that order; junction bases with no gene match: 7. The germline V gene has CDR1 SEHNR and CDR2 FQNEAQ (reference sequence). Full variable domain (remainder filled in from reference TRBV7-9 and TRBJ2-2): DTGVSQNPRHKITKRGQNVTFRCDPISEHNRLYWYRQTLGQGPEFLTYFQNEAQLEKSRLLSDRFSAERPKGSFSTLEIQRTEQGDSAMYLCASSSGQGLAGELFFGEGSRLTVL.

V gene TRBV30 combines with J gene TRBJ1-5; no firm D call. This CDR3 is 14 amino acids long. CDR1 is GTSNPN, CDR2 SVGIG, per germline (reference sequence). The V end was cut by 8 bases, the J end by 7 bases, with 21 bases between. The CDR3 protein is CALTEGRVRQPQHF. The CDR3 bases are TGTGCCCTAACGGAAGGGCGGGTTCGGCAGCCCCAGCATTTT.

The genes are TRBV4-1 and TRBJ1-1; TRBD1 matches 9 bases. This CDR3 has 16 amino acids. V shed 0 bases, J shed 2 bases, and the junction held 4 bases outside the gene matches. The germline gives CDR1 MGHRA, CDR2 YSYEKL. The CDR3 here is CASSQDAGQGNTEAFF. As DNA, the CDR3 is TGCGCCAGCAGCCAAGATGCGGGACAGGGAAACACTGAAGCTTTCTTT.

The chain joins TRBV9 to TRBJ1-2, with D perhaps matching TRBD1 (6 bases). The germline CDR1 and CDR2 sequences are SGDLS and YYNGEE. This CDR3 comprises 15 residues. The ends were cut back, 5 bases at V and 4 bases at J, with 18 bases in the middle. CDR3 DNA sequence: TGTGCCAGCAGTGATCCTCATGGACAGTCCTATGGCTACACCTTC. This encodes CASSDPHGQSYGYTF. The variable domain in full, with the rest retrieved from reference TRBV9 and TRBJ1-2, is DSGVTQTPKHLITATGQRVTLRCSPRSGDLSVYWYQQSLDQGLQFLIQYYNGEERAKGNILERFSAQQFPDLHSELNLSSLELGDSALYFCASSDPHGQSYGYTFGSGTRLTVV.